This T cell receptor (beta chain) derives from a study of blood T cells in healthy people across ages. Overall study results and limits: Observed TCR beta diversity per million T cells went down as age went up. This fall followed a roughly linear course with age.

This clonotype was counted between two and nine times. What it binds is unknown. The authors ran a second PCR of 7 to 11 cycles using a sample-barcoded 5' primer and a J-beta primer mix. TCRdb recomputed calls from the 5' RACE reads with MiXCR, one row per CDR3 protein. Among 750,000 to 950,000 distinct CDR3 sequences listed, around 29% were seen once. These records were also assigned to another study, of T cells of mothers and their children.

Specimen: blood. The origin of this receptor is a woman aged 40-49 years in good health.

CDR3 amino acids: CASNPGGSIGPQYF. Here the CDR3 DNA reads TGTGCCAGCAACCCCGGTGGCAGCATCGGGCCGCAGTATTTT. The chain employs TRBV7-6 and TRBJ2-3; no firm D call. This CDR3 spans 14 amino acids. Trimming removed 7 bases at V and 10 bases at J, with 21 bases between. Germline values: CDR1 SGHVS, CDR2 FNYEAQ.